Shown below are 2 T cell receptor beta chains from a single sample sequenced in a study of radiotherapy plus CTLA-4 blockade in lung cancer. TCRdb keeps only in-frame clones here, not all; method: immunoSEQ multiplex PCR. In the table there are some 62,000 clones, 70% to 85% of which are singletons. Sequencing was performed on peripheral blood, taken from a patient treated with radiotherapy plus ipilimumab. The receptors derive from a human donor with non-small cell lung cancer who had a complete response to radiotherapy plus ipilimumab.

The chain recombines TRBV19 with TRBJ2-5; 14 bases fit TRBD2. After removal of 6 bases from V and 5 bases from J, the junction contained 5 bases not matched to a gene. The CDR3 has 15 residues. The V gene's germline CDR1 is LNHDA and CDR2 SQIVND (reference sequence). CDR3 nucleotides: TGTGCCAGTAGCCAAGGGACTAGCGGGAGTGAGACCCAGTACTTC. This codes for CASSQGTSGSETQYF. The variable domain in full, completed from reference TRBV19 and TRBJ2-5, reads DGGITQSPKYLFRKEGQNVTLSCEQNLNHDAMYWYRQDPGQGLRLIYYSQIVNDFQKGDIAEGYSVSREKKESFPLTVTSAQKNPTAFYLCASSQGTSGSETQYFGPGTRLLVL.

The V call is TRBV19, the J call TRBJ1-1; 7 bases match TRBD1. Per germline, CDR1 LNHDA and CDR2 SQIVND (reference sequence). With V trimmed by 9 bases and J by 5 bases, 12 bases remained unmatched. This CDR3 comprises 14 residues. The CDR3 loop reads CASRGRGGITEAFF. CDR3 DNA sequence: TGTGCCAGCCGAGGGAGAGGGGGCATTACTGAAGCTTTCTTT.